What follows is one T cell receptor (beta chain) and its context. At one end the junction does not follow the germline gene, possibly because of a read error. In the authors' workflow: The authors estimated nucleated cell counts from reference gene primer amplification. Sequencing was performed with immunoSEQ multiplex PCR; in TCRdb, only in-frame clones are kept and a portion is missing. V and J calls and clone size are given by that table; D and trimming were obtained from the DNA. Here the sample spans roughly 150,000 clones, over 75% being singletons. These data are taken from a study of blood T cell repertoires in COVID-19. Study at large: There were acute and convalescent COVID-19 samples, and they came from the United States, Italy and Spain. Nucleic acid was either cDNA or gDNA, and it came from T cells, B-cell-depleted T cells, or PBMCs.

The receptor was derived from a human donor in a cohort sampled during active COVID-19. The sample comprised peripheral blood.

In DNA, the CDR3 is TGTGCCAGCAGTGAAGAATCTAATTCACCCCTTCACTTT. Amino acids: CASSEESNSPLHF. The V and J genes are TRBV2 and TRBJ1-6, with unresolved D. This CDR3 has 13 amino acids. CDR1 and CDR2 from the germline V gene are SNHLY and FYNNEI.